Presented here are 9 T cell receptor beta chains from one specimen sequenced in a study of T cells in Graves' hyperthyroidism and ophthalmopathy (dated by TCRdb to about 2019). Receptor libraries were prepared by multiplex PCR. The sequencing machine was an Illumina HiSeq 2000. The TCR beta CDR3 regions were amplified from RNA transcripts. The TCR CDR3 was subjected to a first round of RT-PCR using the HTBI primer set and the Qiagen OneStep RT-PCR kit. The raw public reads went through TCRdb reprocessing: fastp at Q25, MiXCR clone calling, in-frame beta chains kept. Entries are consolidated by CDR3 protein sequence, retaining the most common genes and DNA. The sample has 600,000 to 750,000 distinct CDR3 sequences on record, 15% to 20% of them singletons. Of the sample, 15% to 17% is held by the ten largest clones. Sequenced sample: blood. The receptor set was obtained from a man aged 50-60 years with Graves' hyperthyroidism.

The rearrangement links TRBV18 to TRBJ2-7, with unresolved D. The CDR3 runs 13 residues. Trimming cost V 2 bases and J 6 bases, with 11 bases left between them. Germline V gene lookup returns CDR1 KGHSH and CDR2 LQKENI. CDR3 coding DNA: TGTGCCAGCTCACCAATGTCCGTCGGCGAGCAGTACTTC. Translation: CASSPMSVGEQYF. The entire variable domain, with the rest obtained from reference TRBV18 and TRBJ2-7, is as follows: NAGVMQNPRHLVRRRGQEARLRCSPMKGHSHVYWYRQLPEEGLKFMVYLQKENIIDESGMPKERFSAEFPKEGPSILRIQQVVRGDSAAYFCASSPMSVGEQYFGPGTRLTVT.

About this clonotype: One base away lies a much larger clone, so this may be a sequencing read error. The gene calls are TRBV7-3 and TRBJ2-1, with D perhaps TRBD1 or TRBD2 (5 bases each). In germline, CDR1 is SGHTA, CDR2 FQGTGA. CDR3 length equals 14 residues. Trimming took 5 bases from V and 5 from J, leaving 13 bases between them. CDR3 sequence: CASSTSGADNEQFF. The CDR3 DNA is TGTGCCAGCAGCACGTCCGGGGCAGACAATGAGCAGTTCTTC.

This rearrangement joins TRBV4-2 to TRBJ1-1; 9 bases match TRBD1. The CDR3 is 16 residues long. J was trimmed by 4 bases and V by 2 bases; bases with no gene match: 8. CDR1 is LGHNA, CDR2 YNFKEQ, per germline. CDR3 in amino acids: CASSQWPGTGSTEAFF. The CDR3 DNA follows: TGTGCCAGCAGCCAATGGCCCGGGACAGGGTCCACTGAAGCTTTCTTT.

This sequence joins TRBV5-1 and TRBJ1-2; 7 bases match TRBD1. Germline V gene sequence: CDR1 SGHRS, CDR2 YFSETQ. The CDR3 has 15 residues. The J segment lost 2 bases and the V segment lost 4 bases, leaving 8 bases of the junction unmatched. The CDR3 here is CASSVGQAVNYGYTF. Here the CDR3 DNA reads TGCGCCAGCAGCGTCGGACAGGCGGTAAACTATGGCTACACCTTC.

This rearrangement joins TRBV6-2 or TRBV6-3 to TRBJ2-3; 9 nucleotides align to TRBD2. The CDR3 consists of 14 residues. Looked up from germline, CDR1 is MNHEY and CDR2 is SVGEGT. V gave up 8 bases and J gave up 4 bases; unmatched junction bases: 7. As DNA, the CDR3 is TGTGCCAGCGGGCTAGCGGGATTTCCAGATACGCAGTATTTT. This translates into CASGLAGFPDTQYF.

V gene TRBV14 combines with J gene TRBJ2-7; D unclear. The CDR3 has 16 amino acids. Germline CDR1 reads SGHDN; CDR2 reads FVKESK. V was cut by 0 bases and J by 4 bases, with 16 bases left in between. The CDR3 is CASSQEWPENDYEQYF. The CDR3, as DNA: TGTGCCAGCAGCCAAGAGTGGCCTGAGAATGATTACGAGCAGTACTTC.

This clonotype showed up just a few times. The chain carries TRBV6-1 and TRBJ2-1; D uncertain. Germline CDR1 reads MNHNS; CDR2 reads SASEGT. Trimming stripped 6 bases from V and 9 bases from J, with 12 bases between. CDR3 length: 12 residues. CDR3 amino acids: CASRETGVEQFF. CDR3 nucleotide sequence: TGTGCCAGCAGGGAAACGGGTGTTGAGCAGTTCTTC.

This clonotype has ten or more counts. The chain links TRBV6-1 to TRBJ2-3, with 13 nucleotides matching TRBD2. The CDR3 runs to 17 residues. Germline CDR1 MNHNS, CDR2 SASEGT. Losses at the gene ends were 3 bases for V and 0 bases for J; bases not matched to a gene: 3. The CDR3 region is CASSDWTSGGSTDTQYF. The CDR3 nucleotides are TGTGCCAGCAGTGACTGGACTAGCGGGGGTAGCACAGATACGCAGTATTTT.

This clonotype came up many times. The chain uses TRBV24-1 and TRBJ2-5, with a tentative D call TRBD1 (6 bases). The CDR3 contains 17 residues. Trimming removed 1 base at V and 4 bases at J, with 18 bases between. Germline CDR1 reads KGHDR; CDR2 reads SFDVKD. CDR3 protein: CATSDFLSSGGVETQYF. CDR3 in DNA: TGTGCCACCAGTGATTTTCTTAGTAGTGGGGGCGTAGAGACCCAGTACTTC.